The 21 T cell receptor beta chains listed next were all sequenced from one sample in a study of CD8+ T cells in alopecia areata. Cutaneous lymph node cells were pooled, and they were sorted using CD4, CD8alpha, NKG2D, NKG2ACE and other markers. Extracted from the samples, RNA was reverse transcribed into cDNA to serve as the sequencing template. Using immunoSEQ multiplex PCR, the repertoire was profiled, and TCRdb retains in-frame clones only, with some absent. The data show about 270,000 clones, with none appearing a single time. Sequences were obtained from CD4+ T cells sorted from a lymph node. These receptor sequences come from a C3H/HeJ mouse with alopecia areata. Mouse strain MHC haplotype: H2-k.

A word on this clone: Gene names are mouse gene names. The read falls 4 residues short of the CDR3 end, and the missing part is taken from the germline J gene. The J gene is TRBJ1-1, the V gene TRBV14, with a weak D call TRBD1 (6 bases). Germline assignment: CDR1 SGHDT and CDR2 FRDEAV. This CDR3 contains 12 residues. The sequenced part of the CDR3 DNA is TGTGCCAGCAGTCCACAGGGTGGA. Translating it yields CASSPQGG. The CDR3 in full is CASSPQGGEVFF.

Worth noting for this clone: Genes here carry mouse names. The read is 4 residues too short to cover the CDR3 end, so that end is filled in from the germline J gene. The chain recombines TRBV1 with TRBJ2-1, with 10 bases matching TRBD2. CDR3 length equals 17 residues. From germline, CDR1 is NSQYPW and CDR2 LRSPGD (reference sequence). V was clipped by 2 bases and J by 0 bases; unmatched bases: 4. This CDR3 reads CTCSAQGLGNNYAEQFF. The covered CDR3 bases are TGCACCTGCAGTGCACAGGGACTGGGGAATAACTATGCT.

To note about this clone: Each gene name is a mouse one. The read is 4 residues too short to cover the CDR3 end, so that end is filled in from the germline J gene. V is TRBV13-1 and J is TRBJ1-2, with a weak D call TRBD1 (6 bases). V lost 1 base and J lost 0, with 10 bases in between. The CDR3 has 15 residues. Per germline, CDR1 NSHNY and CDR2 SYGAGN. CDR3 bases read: TGTGCCAGCAGTGATCAGGGACAAGCAAACTCC. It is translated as CASSDQGQANS. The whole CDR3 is CASSDQGQANSDYTF.

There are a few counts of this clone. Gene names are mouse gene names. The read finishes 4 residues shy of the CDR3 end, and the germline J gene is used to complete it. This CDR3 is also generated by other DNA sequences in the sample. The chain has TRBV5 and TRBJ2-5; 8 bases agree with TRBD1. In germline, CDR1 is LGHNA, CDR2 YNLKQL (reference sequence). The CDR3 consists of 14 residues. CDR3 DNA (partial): TGTGCCAGCAGCCAAGGCCAGGGGGCTGAC. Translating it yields CASSQGQGAD. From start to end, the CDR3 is CASSQGQGADTQYF.

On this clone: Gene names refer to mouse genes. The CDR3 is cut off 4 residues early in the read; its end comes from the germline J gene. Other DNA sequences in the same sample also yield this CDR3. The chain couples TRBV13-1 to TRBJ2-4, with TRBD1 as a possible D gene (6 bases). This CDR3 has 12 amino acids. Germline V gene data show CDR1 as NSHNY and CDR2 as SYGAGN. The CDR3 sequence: CASSDTGNTLYF. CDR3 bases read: TGTGCCAGCAGTGATACAGGGAAC.

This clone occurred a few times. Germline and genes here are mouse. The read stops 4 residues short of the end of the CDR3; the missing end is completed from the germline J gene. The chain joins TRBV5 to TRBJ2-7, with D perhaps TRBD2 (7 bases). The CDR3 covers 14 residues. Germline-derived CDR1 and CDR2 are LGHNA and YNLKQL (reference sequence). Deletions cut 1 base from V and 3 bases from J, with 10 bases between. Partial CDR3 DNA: TGTGCCAGCAGCCAAGGAGGGGGGGGCTAT. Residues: CASSQGGGGY. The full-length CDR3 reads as CASSQGGGGYEQYF.

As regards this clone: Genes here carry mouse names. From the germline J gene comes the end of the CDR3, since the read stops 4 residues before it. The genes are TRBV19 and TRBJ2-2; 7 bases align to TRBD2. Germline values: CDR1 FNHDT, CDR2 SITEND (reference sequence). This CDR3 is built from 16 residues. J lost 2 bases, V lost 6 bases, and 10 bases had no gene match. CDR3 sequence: CASKDWSGGNTGQLYF. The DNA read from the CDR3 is TGTGCCAGCAAAGACTGGAGTGGGGGGAACACCGGG. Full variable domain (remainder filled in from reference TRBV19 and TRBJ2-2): GGIITQTPKFLIGQEGQKLTLKCQQNFNHDTMYWYRQDSGKGLRLIYYSITENDLQKGDLSEGYDASREKKSSFSLTVTSAQKNEMAVFLCASKDWSGGNTGQLYFGEGSKLTVL.

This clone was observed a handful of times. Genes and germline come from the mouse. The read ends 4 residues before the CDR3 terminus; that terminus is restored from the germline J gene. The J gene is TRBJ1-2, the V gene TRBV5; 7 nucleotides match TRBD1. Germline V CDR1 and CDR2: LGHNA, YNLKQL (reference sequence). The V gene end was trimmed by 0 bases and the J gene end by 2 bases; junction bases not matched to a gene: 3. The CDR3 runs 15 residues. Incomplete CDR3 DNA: TGTGCCAGCAGCCAAGATGGAGGGGGCAACTCC. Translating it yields CASSQDGGGNS. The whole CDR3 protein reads CASSQDGGGNSDYTF.

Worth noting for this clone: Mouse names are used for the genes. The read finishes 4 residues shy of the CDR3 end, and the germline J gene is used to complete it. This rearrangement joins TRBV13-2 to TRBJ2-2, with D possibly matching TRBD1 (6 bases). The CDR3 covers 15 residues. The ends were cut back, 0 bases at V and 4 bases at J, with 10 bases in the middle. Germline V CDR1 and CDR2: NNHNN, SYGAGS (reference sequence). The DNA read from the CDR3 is TGTGCCAGCGGTGATGCAGGGGTCGGCACCGGG. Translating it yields CASGDAGVGTG. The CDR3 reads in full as CASGDAGVGTGQLYF.

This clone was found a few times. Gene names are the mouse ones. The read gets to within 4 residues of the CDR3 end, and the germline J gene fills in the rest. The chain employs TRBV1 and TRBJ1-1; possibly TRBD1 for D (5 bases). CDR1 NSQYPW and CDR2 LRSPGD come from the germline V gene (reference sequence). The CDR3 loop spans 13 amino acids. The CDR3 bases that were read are TGCACCTGCAGTGCAGTACAGGCCTCA. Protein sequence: CTCSAVQAS. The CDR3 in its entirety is CTCSAVQASEVFF.

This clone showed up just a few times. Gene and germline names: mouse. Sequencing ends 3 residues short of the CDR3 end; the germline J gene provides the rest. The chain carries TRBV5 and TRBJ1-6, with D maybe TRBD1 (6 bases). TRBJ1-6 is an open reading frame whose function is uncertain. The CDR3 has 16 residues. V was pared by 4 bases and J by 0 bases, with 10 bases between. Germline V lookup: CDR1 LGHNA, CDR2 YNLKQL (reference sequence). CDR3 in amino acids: CASSLGTSSYNSPLYF. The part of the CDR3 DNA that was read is TGTGCCAGCAGCCTCGGGACATCTTCCTATAATTCGCCC.

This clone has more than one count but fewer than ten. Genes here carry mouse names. The sequenced part of the CDR3 DNA is TGTGCCAGCGGTGATGCCAGGGACTGGGGGACCTAT. It encodes CASGDARDWGTY. From start to end, the CDR3 is CASGDARDWGTYEQYF. The chain recombines TRBV13-2 with TRBJ2-7, with 11 bases lining up with TRBD2. The CDR3 end falls 4 residues outside the read, so it is completed with the germline J gene. Trimming at V came to 0 bases and at J to 2 bases, leaving 4 bases not matched to a gene. This CDR3 is 16 amino acids long. Germline CDR1 NNHNN, CDR2 SYGAGS (reference sequence).

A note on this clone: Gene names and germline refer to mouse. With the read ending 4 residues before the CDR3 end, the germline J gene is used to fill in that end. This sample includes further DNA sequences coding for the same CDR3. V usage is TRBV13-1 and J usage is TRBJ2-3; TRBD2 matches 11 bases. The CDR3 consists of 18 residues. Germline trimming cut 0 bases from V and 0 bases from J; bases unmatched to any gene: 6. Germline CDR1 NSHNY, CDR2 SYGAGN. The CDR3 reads CASSDAPGLGASAETLYF. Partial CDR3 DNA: TGTGCCAGCAGTGATGCCCCGGGACTGGGGGCTAGTGCAGAA.

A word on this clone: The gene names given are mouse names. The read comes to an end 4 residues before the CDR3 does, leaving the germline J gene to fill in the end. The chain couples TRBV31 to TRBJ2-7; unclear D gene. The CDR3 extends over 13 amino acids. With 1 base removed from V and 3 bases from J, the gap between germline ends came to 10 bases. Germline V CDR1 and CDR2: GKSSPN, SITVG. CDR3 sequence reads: CAWSPTTNYEQYF. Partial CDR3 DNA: TGTGCCTGGAGTCCGACAACAAACTAT.

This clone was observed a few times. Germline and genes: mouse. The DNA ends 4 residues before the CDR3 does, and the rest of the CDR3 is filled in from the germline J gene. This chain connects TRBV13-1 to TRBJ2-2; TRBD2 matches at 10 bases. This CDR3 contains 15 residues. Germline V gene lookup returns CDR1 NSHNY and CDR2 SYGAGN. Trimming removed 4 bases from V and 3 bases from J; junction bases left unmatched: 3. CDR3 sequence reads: CASSSGGAHTGQLYF. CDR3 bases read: TGTGCCAGCAGTTCTGGGGGGGCGCACACCGGG.

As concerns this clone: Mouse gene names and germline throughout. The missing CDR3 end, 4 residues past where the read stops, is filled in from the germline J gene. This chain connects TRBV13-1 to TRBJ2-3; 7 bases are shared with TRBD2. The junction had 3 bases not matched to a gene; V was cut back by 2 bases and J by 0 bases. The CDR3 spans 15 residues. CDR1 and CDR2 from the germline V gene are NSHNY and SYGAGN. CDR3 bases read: TGTGCCAGCAGTGAGTCCTGGGGGAGTGCAGAA. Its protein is CASSESWGSAE. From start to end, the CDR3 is CASSESWGSAETLYF.

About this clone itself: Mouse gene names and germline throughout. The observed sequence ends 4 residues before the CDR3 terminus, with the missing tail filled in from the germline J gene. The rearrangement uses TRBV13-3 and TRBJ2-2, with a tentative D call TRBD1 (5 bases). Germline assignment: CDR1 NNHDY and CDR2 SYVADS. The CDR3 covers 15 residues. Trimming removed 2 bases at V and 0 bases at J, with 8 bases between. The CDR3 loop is CASSERRANTGQLYF. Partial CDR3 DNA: TGTGCCAGCAGTGAACGCAGGGCAAACACCGGG.

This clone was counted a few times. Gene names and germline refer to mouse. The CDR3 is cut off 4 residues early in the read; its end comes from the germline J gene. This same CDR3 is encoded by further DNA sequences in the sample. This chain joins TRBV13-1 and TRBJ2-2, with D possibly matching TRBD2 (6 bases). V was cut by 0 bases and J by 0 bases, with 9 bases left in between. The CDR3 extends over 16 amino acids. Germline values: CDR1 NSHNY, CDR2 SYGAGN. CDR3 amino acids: CASSDGGGANTGQLYF. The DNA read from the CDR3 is TGTGCCAGCAGTGATGGTGGGGGAGCAAACACCGGG.

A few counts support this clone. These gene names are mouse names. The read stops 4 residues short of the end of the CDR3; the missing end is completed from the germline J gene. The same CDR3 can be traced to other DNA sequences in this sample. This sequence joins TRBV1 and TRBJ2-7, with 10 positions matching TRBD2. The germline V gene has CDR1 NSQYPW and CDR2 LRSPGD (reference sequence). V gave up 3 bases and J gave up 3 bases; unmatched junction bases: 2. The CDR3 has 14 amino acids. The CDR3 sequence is CTCSADWGVYEQYF. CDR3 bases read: TGCACCTGCAGTGCCGACTGGGGGGTCTAT.

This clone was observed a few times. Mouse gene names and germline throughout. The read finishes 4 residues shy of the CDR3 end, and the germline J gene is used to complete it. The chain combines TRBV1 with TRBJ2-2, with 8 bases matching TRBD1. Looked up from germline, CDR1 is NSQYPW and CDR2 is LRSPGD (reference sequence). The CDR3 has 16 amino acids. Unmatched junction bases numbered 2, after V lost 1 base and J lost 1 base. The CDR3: CTCSAVGQENTGQLYF. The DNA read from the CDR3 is TGCACCTGCAGTGCAGTGGGACAGGAAAACACCGGG.

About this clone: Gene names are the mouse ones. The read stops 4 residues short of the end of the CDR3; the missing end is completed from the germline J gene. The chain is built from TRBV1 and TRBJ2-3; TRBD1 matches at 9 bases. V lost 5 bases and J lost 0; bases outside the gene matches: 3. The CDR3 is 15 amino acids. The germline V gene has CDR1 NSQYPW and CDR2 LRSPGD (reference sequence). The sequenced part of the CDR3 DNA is TGCACCTGCAGTACACAGGGGGCTAGTGCAGAA. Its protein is CTCSTQGASAE. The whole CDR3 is CTCSTQGASAETLYF.